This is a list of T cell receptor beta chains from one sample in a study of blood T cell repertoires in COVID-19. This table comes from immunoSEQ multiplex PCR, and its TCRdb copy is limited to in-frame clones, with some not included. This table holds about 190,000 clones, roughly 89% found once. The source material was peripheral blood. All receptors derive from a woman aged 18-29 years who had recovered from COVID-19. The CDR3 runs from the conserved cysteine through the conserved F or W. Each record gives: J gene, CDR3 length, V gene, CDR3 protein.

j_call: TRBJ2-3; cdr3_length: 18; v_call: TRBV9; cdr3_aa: CASSETGLAGNLADTQYF
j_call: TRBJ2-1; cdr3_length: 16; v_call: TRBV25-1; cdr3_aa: CASSALGRHVNNEQFF
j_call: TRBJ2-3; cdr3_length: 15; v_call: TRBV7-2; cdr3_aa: CASSHARGATDTQYF
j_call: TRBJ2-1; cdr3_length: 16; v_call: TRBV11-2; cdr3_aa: CASSLGPGQGYNEQFF
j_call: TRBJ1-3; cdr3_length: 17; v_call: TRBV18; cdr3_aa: CASSPLKRTPSGNTIYF
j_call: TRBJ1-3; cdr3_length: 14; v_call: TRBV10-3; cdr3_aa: CAIRPGQNRNTIYF
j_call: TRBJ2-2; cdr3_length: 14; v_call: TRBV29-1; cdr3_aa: CSAAGQVNTGELFF
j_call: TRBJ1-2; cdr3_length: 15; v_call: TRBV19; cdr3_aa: CASSIKPAANYGYTF
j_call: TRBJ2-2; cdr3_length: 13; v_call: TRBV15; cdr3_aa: CATSRDHPGELFF
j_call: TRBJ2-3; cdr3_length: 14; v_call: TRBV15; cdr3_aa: CATSRGGGADTQYF
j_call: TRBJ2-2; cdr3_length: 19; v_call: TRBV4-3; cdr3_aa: CASSQDPSGGASNTGELFF
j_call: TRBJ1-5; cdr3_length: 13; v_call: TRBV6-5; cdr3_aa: CASIRSGYQPQHF
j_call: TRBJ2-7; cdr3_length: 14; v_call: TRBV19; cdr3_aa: CASSMAMPSGEQYF
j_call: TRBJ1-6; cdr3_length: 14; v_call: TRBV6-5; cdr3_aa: CASRGGVYNSPLHF
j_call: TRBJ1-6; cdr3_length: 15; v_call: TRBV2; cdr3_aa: CAVAPGARGPSPLHF
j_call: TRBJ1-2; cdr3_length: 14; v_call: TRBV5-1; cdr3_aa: CASSLSGANYGYTF
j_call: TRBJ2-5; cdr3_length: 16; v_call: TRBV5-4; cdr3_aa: CASSPQTSGGKETQYF
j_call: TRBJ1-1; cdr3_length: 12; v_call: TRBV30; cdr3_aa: CAWSPGDTEAFF
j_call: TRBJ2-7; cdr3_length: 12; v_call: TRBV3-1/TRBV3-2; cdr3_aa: CASSHREYEQYF
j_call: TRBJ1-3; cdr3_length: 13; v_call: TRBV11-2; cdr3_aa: CASSSYSGNTIYF
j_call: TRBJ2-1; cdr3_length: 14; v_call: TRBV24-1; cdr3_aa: CATSTGGTYNEQFF
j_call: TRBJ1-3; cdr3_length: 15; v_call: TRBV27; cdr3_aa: CASSGTGLSGNTIYF
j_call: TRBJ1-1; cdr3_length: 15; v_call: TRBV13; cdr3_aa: CASSYLTGLYTEAFF
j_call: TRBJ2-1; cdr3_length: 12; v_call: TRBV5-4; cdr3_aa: CASSSSRAEQFF
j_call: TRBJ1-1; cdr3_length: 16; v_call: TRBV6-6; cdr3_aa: CASSTDRADSSTEAFF
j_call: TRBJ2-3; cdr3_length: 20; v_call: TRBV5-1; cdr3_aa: CASSPARLAGGPNSTDTQYF
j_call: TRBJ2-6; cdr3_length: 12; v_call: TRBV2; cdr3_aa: CASSRGANVLTF
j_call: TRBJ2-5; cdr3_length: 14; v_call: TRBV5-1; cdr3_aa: CASSFDRRVETQYF
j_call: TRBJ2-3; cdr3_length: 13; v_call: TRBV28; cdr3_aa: CAWAGARGDTQYF